These T cell receptor beta chains were read from a single sample in a study of spatial heterogeneity in lung cancer. TCRdb reprocessed the 5' RACE reads via MiXCR and lists one record per CDR3 protein. The table includes about 56,000 distinct CDR3 sequences, 7.5% to 8.5% detected once. Sequenced here: PBMCs, sampled at surgery. The source of these receptors is a female donor with early-stage non-small cell lung cancer. Both conserved end residues are part of each CDR3. The D gene is left open where the match is weak. Clone size is stated in some rows and not others, as once, few, many or a class when expanded.

TGCGCCAGCAGCTTGGACCGGGCAGGGGGTGATGAAAAACTGTTTTTT CASSLDRAGGDEKLFF TRBJ1-4 TRBD1 TRBV5-1 many
TGTGCCAGCCGCGGGGCAAACACTGAAGCTTTCTTT CASRGANTEAFF TRBJ1-1 - TRBV28 many
TGCAGCGTACTAGGGAGCTACAATGAGCAGTTCTTC CSVLGSYNEQFF TRBJ2-1 - TRBV29-1 many
TGTGCCACCAGCACCATGGACAGGCCGCCCTATGGCTACACCTTC CATSTMDRPPYGYTF TRBJ1-2 TRBD1 TRBV15 -
TGTGCCAGTAGTATACCGCCCGACAGGGTCATCGGGGAGCTGTTTTTT CASSIPPDRVIGELFF TRBJ2-2 TRBD1 TRBV19 few
TGTGCCAGCAGCCCGACCGGAGCGGGCGACTACAATGAGCAGTTCTTC CASSPTGAGDYNEQFF TRBJ2-1 - TRBV7-6 many
TGTGCCAGCAGTGAAGGGAAGTTGGAAAAAGAGACCCAGTACTTC CASSEGKLEKETQYF TRBJ2-5 - TRBV6-5 few
TGTGCCACCAGCGTCAACTCGGATGAGCAGTTCTTC CATSVNSDEQFF TRBJ2-1 - TRBV15 few
TGCAGTGCTAGTCCCCCCAGCGGTTACACAGATACGCAGTATTTT CSASPPSGYTDTQYF TRBJ2-3 - TRBV20-1 -
TGTGCCACCAGTGATTTAGACAGTCGGGATACGCAGTATTTT CATSDLDSRDTQYF TRBJ2-3 - TRBV24-1 many
TGTGCCAGCAGCTTGCCGGGACTAGCGGTTTCAGCCTACAATGAGCAGTTCTTC CASSLPGLAVSAYNEQFF TRBJ2-1 TRBD2 TRBV7-9 few
TGCGCCAGCAGTACCGGGCAGTCTAGCACAGATACGCAGTATTTT CASSTGQSSTDTQYF TRBJ2-3 - TRBV5-1 few
TGTGCCAGCAGTCATAGGGGCGAGAGGCGAAGCTACACCTTC CASSHRGERRSYTF TRBJ1-2 - TRBV12-3/TRBV12-4 many
TGCAGTGCCACGCGGTCAGGGGGAGGCTATGGCTACACCTTC CSATRSGGGYGYTF TRBJ1-2 TRBD1 TRBV20-1 -
TGTGCCAGCAGCAAAGACTACTCCTACAATGAGCAGTTCTTC CASSKDYSYNEQFF TRBJ2-1 - TRBV7-3 -
TGTGCCAGCAGTTTCCTCCAGGGCGGCGAGACCCAGTACTTC CASSFLQGGETQYF TRBJ2-5 - TRBV27 -
TGTGCCAGCAGAAAAAGGACGTGGAACGGCTACACCTTC CASRKRTWNGYTF TRBJ1-2 - TRBV6-5 -
TGTGCCAGCAGAACCACAGGGGGTTACACTGAAGCTTTCTTT CASRTTGGYTEAFF TRBJ1-1 TRBD1 TRBV12-3/TRBV12-4 -
TGCGCCAGCAGCCAATCAGCGGGAGCGTACGAGCAGTACTTC CASSQSAGAYEQYF TRBJ2-7 TRBD2 TRBV4-1 -
TGTGCCATCAAGGGTAGCGGGGGCCAAGAGACCCAGTACTTC CAIKGSGGQETQYF TRBJ2-5 TRBD2 TRBV10-3 many
TGTGCCAGCGGAACTAGGGAGGATTCACCCCTCCACTTT CASGTREDSPLHF TRBJ1-6 - TRBV11-2 many
TGTGCCAGCAGCCCACTCTCGTACCCTTTCCTTCGGTACTTC CASSPLSYPFLRYF TRBJ2-7 - TRBV5-5 many
TGTGCCAGCAGTCCGAGCGGACAGGGGCAAGAGACCCAGTACTTC CASSPSGQGQETQYF TRBJ2-5 TRBD1 TRBV6-2/TRBV6-3 -
TGTGCCAGCAGGGGACAGGGACCTAGCAATCAGCCCCAGCATTTT CASRGQGPSNQPQHF TRBJ1-5 TRBD1 TRBV6-5 -
TGCGCCAGCAGCCTGGCGGCGGGGAACACCGGGGAGCTGTTTTTT CASSLAAGNTGELFF TRBJ2-2 - TRBV5-1 many
TGTGCCAGCAGTTACGTCGGGGGGTCTAATGAAAAACTGTTTTTT CASSYVGGSNEKLFF TRBJ1-4 - TRBV6-5 many
TGCGCCAGCAGTCAACTTCCACTAGCTCTCTACAATGAGCAGTTCTTC CASSQLPLALYNEQFF TRBJ2-1 - TRBV23-1 few